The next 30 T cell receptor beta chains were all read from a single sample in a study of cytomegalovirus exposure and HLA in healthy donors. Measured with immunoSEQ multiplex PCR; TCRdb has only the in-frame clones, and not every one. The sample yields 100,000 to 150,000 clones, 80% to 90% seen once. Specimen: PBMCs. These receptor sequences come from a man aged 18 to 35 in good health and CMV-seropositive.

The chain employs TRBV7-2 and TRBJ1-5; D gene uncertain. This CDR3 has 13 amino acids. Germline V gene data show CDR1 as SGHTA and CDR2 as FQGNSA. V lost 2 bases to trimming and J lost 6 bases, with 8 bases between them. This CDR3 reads CASSLIGGQPQHF. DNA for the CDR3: TGTGCCAGCAGCTTAATTGGAGGTCAGCCCCAGCATTTT.

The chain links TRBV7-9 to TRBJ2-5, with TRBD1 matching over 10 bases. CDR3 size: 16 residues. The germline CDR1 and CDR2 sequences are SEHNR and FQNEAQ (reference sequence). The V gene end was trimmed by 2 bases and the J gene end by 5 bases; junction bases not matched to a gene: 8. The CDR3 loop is CASSLNRDRGRETQYF. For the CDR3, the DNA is TGTGCCAGCAGCTTAAACCGGGACAGGGGCCGGGAGACCCAGTACTTC.

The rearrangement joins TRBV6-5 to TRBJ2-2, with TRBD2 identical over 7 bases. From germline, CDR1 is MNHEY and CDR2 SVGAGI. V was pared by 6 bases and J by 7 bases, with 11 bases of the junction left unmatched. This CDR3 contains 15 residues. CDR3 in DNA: TGTGCCAGCAGCCTCGGGGGGAGCTCGATCGGGGAGCTGTTTTTT. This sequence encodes CASSLGGSSIGELFF.

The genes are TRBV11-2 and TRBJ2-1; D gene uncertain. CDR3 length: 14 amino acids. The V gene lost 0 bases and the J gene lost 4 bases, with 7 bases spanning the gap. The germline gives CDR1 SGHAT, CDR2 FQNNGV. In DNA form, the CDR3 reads TGTGCCAGCAGCTTAGATATAGTATACAATGAGCAGTTCTTC. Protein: CASSLDIVYNEQFF.

CDR3 sequence reads: CASSPGTGDSPLHF. The CDR3 DNA sequence: TGTGCCAGCAGCCCAGGGACAGGTGATTCACCCCTCCACTTT. The chain joins TRBV7-9 to TRBJ1-6, with 8 bases aligning to TRBD1. CDR1 is SEHNR and CDR2 is FQNEAQ in the germline V gene (reference sequence). The ends lost 5 bases at V and 8 bases at J; junction bases unmatched: 5. The CDR3 is made up of 14 amino acids.

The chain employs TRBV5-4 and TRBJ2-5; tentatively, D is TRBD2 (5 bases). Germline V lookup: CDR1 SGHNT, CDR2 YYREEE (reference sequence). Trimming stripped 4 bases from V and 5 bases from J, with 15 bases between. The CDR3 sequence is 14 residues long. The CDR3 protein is CASSLHSGKETQYF. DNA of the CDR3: TGTGCCAGCAGCCTTCATTCCGGGAAGGAGACCCAGTACTTC.

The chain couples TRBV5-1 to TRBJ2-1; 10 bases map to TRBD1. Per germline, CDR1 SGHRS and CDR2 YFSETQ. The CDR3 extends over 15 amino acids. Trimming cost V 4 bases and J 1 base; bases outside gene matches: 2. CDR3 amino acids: CASSTGQGSYNEQFF. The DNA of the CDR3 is TGCGCCAGCAGCACGGGACAGGGGTCCTACAATGAGCAGTTCTTC.

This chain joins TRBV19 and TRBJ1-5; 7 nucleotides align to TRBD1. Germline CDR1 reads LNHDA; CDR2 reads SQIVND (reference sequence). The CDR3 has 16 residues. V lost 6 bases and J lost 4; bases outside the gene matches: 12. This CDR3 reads CASRRNYRGLNQPQHF. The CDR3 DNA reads TGTGCCAGTAGAAGAAATTACAGGGGATTAAATCAGCCCCAGCATTTT.

The CDR3 nucleotides are TGTGCCAGCAGTGACTCGGCAGAGGTGAACACTGAAGCTTTCTTT. Translated, it gives CASSDSAEVNTEAFF. This chain uses TRBV6-4 with TRBJ1-1, with D hard to call. V shed 0 bases and J shed 0 bases, with 8 bases lying between them. This CDR3 has 15 residues. CDR1 is MRHNA and CDR2 is SNTAGT in the germline V gene.

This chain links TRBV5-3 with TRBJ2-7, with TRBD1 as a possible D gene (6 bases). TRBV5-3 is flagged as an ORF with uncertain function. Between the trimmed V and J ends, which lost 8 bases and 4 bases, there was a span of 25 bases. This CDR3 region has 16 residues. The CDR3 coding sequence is TGTGCCAGCCCCAGGGGACCCGGACAGATGGAATACGAGCAGTACTTC. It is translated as CASPRGPGQMEYEQYF.

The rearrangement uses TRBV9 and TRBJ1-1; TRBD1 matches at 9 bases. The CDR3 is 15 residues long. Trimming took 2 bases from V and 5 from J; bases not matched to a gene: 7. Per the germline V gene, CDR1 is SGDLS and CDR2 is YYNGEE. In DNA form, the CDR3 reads TGTGCCAGCAGCGTTGGACAGGGGATAGGTACTGAAGCTTTCTTT. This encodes CASSVGQGIGTEAFF. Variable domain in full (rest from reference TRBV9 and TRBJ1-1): DSGVTQTPKHLITATGQRVTLRCSPRSGDLSVYWYQQSLDQGLQFLIQYYNGEERAKGNILERFSAQQFPDLHSELNLSSLELGDSALYFCASSVGQGIGTEAFFGQGTRLTVV.

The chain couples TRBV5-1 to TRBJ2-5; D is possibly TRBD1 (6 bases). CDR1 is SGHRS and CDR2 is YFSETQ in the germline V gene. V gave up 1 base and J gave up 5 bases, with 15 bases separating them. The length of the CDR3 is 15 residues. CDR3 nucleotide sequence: TGCGCCAGCAGCTTGACAGAACAGGGAATTGAGACCCAGTACTTC. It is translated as CASSLTEQGIETQYF.

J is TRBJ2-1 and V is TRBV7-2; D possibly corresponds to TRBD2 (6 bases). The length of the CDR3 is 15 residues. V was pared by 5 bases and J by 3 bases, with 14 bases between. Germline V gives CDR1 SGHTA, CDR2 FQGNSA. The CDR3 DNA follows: TGTGCCAGCAGCGGGGGGAGGCTAGACTACAATGAGCAGTTCTTC. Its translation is CASSGGRLDYNEQFF.

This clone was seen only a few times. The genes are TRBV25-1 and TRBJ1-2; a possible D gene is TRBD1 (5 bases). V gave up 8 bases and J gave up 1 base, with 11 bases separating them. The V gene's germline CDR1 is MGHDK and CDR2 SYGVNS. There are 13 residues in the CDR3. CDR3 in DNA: TGTGCCAGCTGGAGGGGAGATAACTATGGCTACACCTTC. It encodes CASWRGDNYGYTF.

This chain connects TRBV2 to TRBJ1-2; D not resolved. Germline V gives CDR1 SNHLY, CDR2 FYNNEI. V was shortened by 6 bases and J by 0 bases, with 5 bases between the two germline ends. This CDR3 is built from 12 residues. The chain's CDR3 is CASSGSNYGYTF. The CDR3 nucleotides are TGTGCCAGCAGCGGTTCTAACTATGGCTACACCTTC.

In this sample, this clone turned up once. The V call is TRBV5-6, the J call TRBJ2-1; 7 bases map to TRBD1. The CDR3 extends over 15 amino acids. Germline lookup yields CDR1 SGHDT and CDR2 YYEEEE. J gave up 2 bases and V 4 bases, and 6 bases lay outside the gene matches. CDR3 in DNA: TGTGCCAGCAGCGACAGGGAGAGGGCCTACAATGAGCAGTTCTTC. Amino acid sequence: CASSDRERAYNEQFF. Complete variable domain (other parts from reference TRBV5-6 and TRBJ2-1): DAGVTQSPTHLIKTRGQQVTLRCSPKSGHDTVSWYQQALGQGPQFIFQYYEEEERQRGNFPDRFSGHQFPNYSSELNVNALLLGDSALYLCASSDRERAYNEQFFGPGTRLTVL.

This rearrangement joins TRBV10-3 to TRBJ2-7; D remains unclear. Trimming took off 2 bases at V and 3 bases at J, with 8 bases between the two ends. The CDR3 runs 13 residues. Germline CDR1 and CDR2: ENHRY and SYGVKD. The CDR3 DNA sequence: TGTGCCATCAGTGAGACGGTAGACTACGAGCAGTACTTC. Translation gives CAISETVDYEQYF.

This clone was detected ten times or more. CDR3 region: CASSGTGKYDSPLHF. DNA for the CDR3: TGTGCCAGCAGCGGGACAGGGAAGTACGATTCACCCCTCCACTTT. The rearrangement uses TRBV7-9 and TRBJ1-6, with 9 nucleotides matching TRBD1. This CDR3 contains 15 residues. The V gene end was trimmed by 5 bases and the J gene end by 8 bases; junction bases not matched to a gene: 7. Germline V gene sequence: CDR1 SEHNR, CDR2 FQNEAQ (reference sequence).

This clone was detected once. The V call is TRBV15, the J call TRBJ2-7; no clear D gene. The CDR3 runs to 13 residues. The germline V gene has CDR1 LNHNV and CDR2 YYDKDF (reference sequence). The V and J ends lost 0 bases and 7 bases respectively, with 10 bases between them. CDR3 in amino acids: CATSRDLKREQYF. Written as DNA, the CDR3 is TGTGCCACCAGCAGAGATCTCAAGAGAGAGCAGTACTTC. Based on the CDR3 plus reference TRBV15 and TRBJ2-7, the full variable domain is DAMVIQNPRYQVTQFGKPVTLSCSQTLNHNVMYWYQQKSSQAPKLLFHYYDKDFNNEADTPDNFQSRRPNTSFCFLDIRSPGLGDTAMYLCATSRDLKREQYFGPGTRLTVT.

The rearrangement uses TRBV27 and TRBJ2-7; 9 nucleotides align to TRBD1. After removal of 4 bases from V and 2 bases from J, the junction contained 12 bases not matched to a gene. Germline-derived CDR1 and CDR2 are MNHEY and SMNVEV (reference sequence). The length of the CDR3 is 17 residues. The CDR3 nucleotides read TGTGCCAGCAGTTCCATACCGGGACAGGGCCCTACCTACGAGCAGTACTTC. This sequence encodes CASSSIPGQGPTYEQYF.

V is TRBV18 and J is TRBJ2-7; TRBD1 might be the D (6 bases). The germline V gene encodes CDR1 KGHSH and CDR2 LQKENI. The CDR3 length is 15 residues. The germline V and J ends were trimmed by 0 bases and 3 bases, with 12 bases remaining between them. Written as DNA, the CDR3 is TGTGCCAGCTCACCACCCGGGACACCCGTCTACGAGCAGTACTTC. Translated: CASSPPGTPVYEQYF.

The CDR3 reads CASSPGGDRVPTNEQFF. CDR3 in DNA: TGTGCCAGCAGCCCTGGAGGGGACAGAGTCCCTACAAATGAGCAGTTCTTC. The V and J genes are TRBV5-4 and TRBJ2-1; possible D gene TRBD1, 7 bases. The V gene's germline CDR1 is SGHNT and CDR2 YYREEE (reference sequence). This CDR3 has 17 amino acids. The V and J ends lost 4 bases and 7 bases respectively, with 24 bases between them.

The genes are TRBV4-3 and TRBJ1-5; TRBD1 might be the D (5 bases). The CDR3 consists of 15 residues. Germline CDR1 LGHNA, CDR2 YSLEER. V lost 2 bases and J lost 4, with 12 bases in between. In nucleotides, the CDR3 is TGCGCCAGCAGCCAATATTACGGGGGAAATCAGCCCCAGCATTTT. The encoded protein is CASSQYYGGNQPQHF.

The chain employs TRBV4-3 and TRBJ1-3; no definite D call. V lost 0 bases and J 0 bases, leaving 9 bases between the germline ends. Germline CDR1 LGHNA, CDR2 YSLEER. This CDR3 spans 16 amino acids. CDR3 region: CASSQEITSSGNTIYF. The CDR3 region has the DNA TGCGCCAGCAGCCAAGAGATAACGAGCTCTGGAAACACCATATATTTT.

Here the CDR3 reads CAAGVSVVGNQPQHF. The CDR3 nucleotides read TGTGCCGCAGGGGTATCTGTGGTTGGCAATCAGCCCCAGCATTTT. The V and J genes are TRBV6-5 and TRBJ1-5, with a tentative D call TRBD1 (6 bases). Trimming took off 11 bases at V and 2 bases at J, with 19 bases between the two ends. The CDR3 is made up of 15 amino acids. Germline-derived CDR1 and CDR2 are MNHEY and SVGAGI.

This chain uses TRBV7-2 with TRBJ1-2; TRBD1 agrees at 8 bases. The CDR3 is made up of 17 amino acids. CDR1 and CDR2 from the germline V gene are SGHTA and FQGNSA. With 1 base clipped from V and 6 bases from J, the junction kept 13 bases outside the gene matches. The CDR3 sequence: CASSLDGRDRRPDGYTF. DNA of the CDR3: TGTGCCAGCAGCTTAGATGGCCGGGACAGGCGGCCTGATGGCTACACCTTC.

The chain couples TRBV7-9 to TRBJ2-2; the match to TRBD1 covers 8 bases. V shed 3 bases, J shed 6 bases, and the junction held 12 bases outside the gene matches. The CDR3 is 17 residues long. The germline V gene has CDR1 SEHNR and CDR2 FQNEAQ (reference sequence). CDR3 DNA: TGTGCCAGCAGCTTGTGGCCGGGACAGGTTACGGCCGGGGAGCTGTTTTTT. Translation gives CASSLWPGQVTAGELFF.

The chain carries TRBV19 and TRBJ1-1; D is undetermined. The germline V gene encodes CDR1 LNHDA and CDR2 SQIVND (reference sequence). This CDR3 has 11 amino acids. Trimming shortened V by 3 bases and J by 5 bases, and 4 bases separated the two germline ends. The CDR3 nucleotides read TGTGCCAGTAGTATTACTACTGAAGCTTTCTTT. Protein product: CASSITTEAFF.

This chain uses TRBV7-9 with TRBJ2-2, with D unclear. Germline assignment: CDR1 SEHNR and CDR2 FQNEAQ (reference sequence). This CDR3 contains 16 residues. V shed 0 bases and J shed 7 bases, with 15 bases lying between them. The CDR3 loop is CASSLARTPRHGELFF. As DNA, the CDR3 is TGTGCCAGCAGCTTAGCGCGTACCCCTAGGCACGGGGAGCTGTTTTTT.

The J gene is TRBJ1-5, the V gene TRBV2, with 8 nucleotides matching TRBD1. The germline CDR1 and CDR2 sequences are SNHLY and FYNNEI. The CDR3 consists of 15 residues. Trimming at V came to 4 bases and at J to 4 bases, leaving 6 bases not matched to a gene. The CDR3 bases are TGTGCCAGCAGTGCCAAGGACAGGGCGAATCAGCCCCAGCATTTT. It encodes CASSAKDRANQPQHF.